Listed below are T cell receptor beta chains from one sample, sequenced in a study of blood T cell repertoires in COVID-19. Clones were read by immunoSEQ multiplex PCR, and TCRdb kept only the in-frame ones, dropping some. The data contain more than 95,000 clones, 85% to 90% of them singletons. The specimen sequenced was peripheral blood. The receptors originated from a human donor in a cohort sampled during active COVID-19. The conserved cysteine and the conserved F or W are not part of the CDR3 here. Each record gives: CDR3 protein, V gene, J gene.

ASSETPGFLSGNTIY	TRBV25-1	TRBJ1-3
ASSLAVAGEQPQH	TRBV7-2	TRBJ1-5
ASSPRSQSSYEQY	TRBV19	TRBJ2-7
ASRIYRGPNTGELF	TRBV2	TRBJ2-2
ASSTQDYGYT	TRBV7-8	TRBJ1-2
ASSTDRGREQY	TRBV18	TRBJ2-7
ASTTRNSPLH	TRBV19	TRBJ1-6
ASSQGRGRSSYNEQF	TRBV4-1	TRBJ2-1
ASSRIEQY	TRBV28	TRBJ2-7
ASSYSEAGQPQH	TRBV6-6	TRBJ1-5
ASSQDAQLAAPYNEQF	TRBV4-2	TRBJ2-1
AITRDRENSPLH	TRBV10-3	TRBJ1-6
ASSLTDTQY	TRBV12-3/TRBV12-4	TRBJ2-3
ASSPELRTGAYGYT	TRBV19	TRBJ1-2
ASISVFEAF	TRBV19	TRBJ1-1
ASSQTSGGFNEQF	TRBV6-5	TRBJ2-1
AISEPGRTDTQY	TRBV10-3	TRBJ2-3
ASSPLAGGFTGELF	TRBV5-4	TRBJ2-2
ASSIGGGQVLAQH	TRBV5-6	TRBJ1-5
ASSRDRGGTDTQY	TRBV5-1	TRBJ2-3
ASSYSLQGGPGGYT	TRBV6-5	TRBJ1-2
ASRKTGAGSNEQF	TRBV10-1	TRBJ2-1
ASRSGTGRYNEQF	TRBV7-9	TRBJ2-1
AIGLATTGELF	TRBV10-3	TRBJ2-2
ATSDLPPGSLPGVIAGELF	TRBV24-1	TRBJ2-2
ASSKQGRREPQH	TRBV6-5	TRBJ1-5
ASSPDRDAKPQH	TRBV7-9	TRBJ1-5
ASSPDFSTGTEAF	TRBV18	TRBJ1-1
ASSHLGGEDSPLH	TRBV6-5	TRBJ1-6
ASIQAGSYNEQF	TRBV5-6	TRBJ2-1
SASILAGTDTQY	TRBV20-1	TRBJ2-3
ASSLGLGTGALNEKLF	TRBV13	TRBJ1-4
ASSVGNSYNEQF	TRBV9	TRBJ2-1
ASASSGTPQETQY	TRBV5-1	TRBJ2-5
ASSPGQGLNTEAF	TRBV5-1	TRBJ1-1
ASSAQGYTEAF	TRBV9	TRBJ1-1
ASSLDYSPGELF	TRBV7-3	TRBJ2-2
ATSRRGGDQPQH	TRBV15	TRBJ1-5
ASRTGVNSPLH	TRBV6-5	TRBJ1-6
ASSEGAGFGYT	TRBV6-1	TRBJ1-2
ASSLQGTAGNEQF	TRBV7-9	TRBJ2-1
ASRRQYNSPLH	TRBV28	TRBJ1-6
ASSQAPGNTDTQY	TRBV4-1	TRBJ2-3
ASSGGLLTGELF	TRBV19	TRBJ2-2
AISGGGTEAF	TRBV28	TRBJ1-1
ATSRGADRMNTEAF	TRBV15	TRBJ1-1
ASSIGPSGTEAF	TRBV19	TRBJ1-1
ASSFDRVTEAF	TRBV6-5	TRBJ1-1